The sequence of this T cell receptor beta chain was determined in a study of blood T cell repertoires in COVID-19. At the level of the study: Spain, Italy and the United States supplied samples that represented acute and convalescent COVID-19. T cells, B-cell-depleted T cells, or PBMCs provided the cDNA or gDNA that served as material.

Repertoires were generated with immunoSEQ multiplex PCR, while TCRdb's copy carries only in-frame clones and drops some. The table includes roughly 200,000 clones, more than 80% detected once. CDR3 size: 15 residues. The V segment lost 4 bases and the J segment 9 bases; nucleotides outside the gene matches: 7. Germline CDR1 and CDR2: MNHEY and SMNVEV (reference sequence). This sequence originates from a man aged 50 to 59 with acute or convalescent COVID-19. The chain carries TRBV27 and TRBJ1-6, with 9 nucleotides matching TRBD1. Sequenced: peripheral blood. DNA of the CDR3: TGTGCCAGCAGTTCGGGACAGGGCTGGTTTTCACCCCTCCACTTT. Amino acids: CASSSGQGWFSPLHF.